The entry below gives a single T cell receptor (beta chain) sequence along with its context. Its cognate antigen is unknown. This sample was taken from a study of CD8 T cells in ankylosing spondylitis. Whole-study results and caveats: Matched ankylosing spondylitis synovial fluid reportedly showed significant enrichment of disease-linked clones.

Trimming shortened V by 2 bases and J by 4 bases, and 18 bases separated the two germline ends. The germline V gene has CDR1 KGHSH and CDR2 LQKENI. The CDR3 runs 16 residues. Each CDR3 protein gets one entry after TCRdb re-called the 5' RACE reads with MiXCR. This table holds about 160,000 distinct CDR3 sequences, under 45% found once. This sequence was found in a male donor with ankylosing spondylitis. The J gene is TRBJ2-7, the V gene TRBV18; D ambiguous. Sequenced input: synovial fluid, either unsorted or a sorted T cell fraction (not recorded which). Here the CDR3 DNA reads TGTGCCAGCTCACCATGGGCCAGGTCCCCTCCTTACGAGCAGTACTTC. This sequence encodes CASSPWARSPPYEQYF.